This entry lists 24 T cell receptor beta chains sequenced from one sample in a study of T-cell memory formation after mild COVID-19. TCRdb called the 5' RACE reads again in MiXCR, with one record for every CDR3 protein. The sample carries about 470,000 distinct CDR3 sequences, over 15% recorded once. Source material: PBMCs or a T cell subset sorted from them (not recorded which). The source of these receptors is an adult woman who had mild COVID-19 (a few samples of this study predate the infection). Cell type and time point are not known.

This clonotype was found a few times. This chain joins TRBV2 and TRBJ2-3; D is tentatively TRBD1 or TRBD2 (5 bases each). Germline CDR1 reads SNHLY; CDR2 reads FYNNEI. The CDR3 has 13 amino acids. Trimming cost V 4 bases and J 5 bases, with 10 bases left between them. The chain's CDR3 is CASSVLGGDTQYF. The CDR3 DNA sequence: TGTGCCAGCAGTGTCCTTGGGGGAGATACGCAGTATTTT. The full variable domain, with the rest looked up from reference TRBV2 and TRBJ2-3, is EPEVTQTPSHQVTQMGQEVILRCVPISNHLYFYWYRQILGQKVEFLVSFYNNEISEKSEIFDDQFSVERPDGSNFTLKIRSTKLEDSAMYFCASSVLGGDTQYFGPGTRLTVL.

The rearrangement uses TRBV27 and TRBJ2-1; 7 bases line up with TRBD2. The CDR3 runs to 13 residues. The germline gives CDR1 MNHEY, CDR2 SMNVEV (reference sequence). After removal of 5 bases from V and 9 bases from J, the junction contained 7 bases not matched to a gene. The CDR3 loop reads CASSRLARGEQFF. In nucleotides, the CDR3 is TGTGCCAGCAGTCGACTAGCAAGGGGTGAGCAGTTCTTC.

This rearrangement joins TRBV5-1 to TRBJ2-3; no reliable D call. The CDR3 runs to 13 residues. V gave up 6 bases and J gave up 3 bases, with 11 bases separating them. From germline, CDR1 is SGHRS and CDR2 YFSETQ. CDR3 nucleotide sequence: TGCGCCAGCACCCATGGGTTAACAGATACGCAGTATTTT. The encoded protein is CASTHGLTDTQYF.

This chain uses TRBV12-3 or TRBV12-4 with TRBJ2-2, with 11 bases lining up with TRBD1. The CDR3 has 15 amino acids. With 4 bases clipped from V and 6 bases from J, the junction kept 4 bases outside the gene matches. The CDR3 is CASSWTGGISGELFF. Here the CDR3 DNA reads TGTGCCAGCAGTTGGACAGGGGGCATTTCCGGGGAGCTGTTTTTT.

Written as DNA, the CDR3 is TGTGCCAGCAGAACCGGGGCGCCTAGCTCCTACAATGAGCAGTTCTTC. It translates to CASRTGAPSSYNEQFF. This chain connects TRBV6-1 to TRBJ2-1; TRBD1 or TRBD2 may be the D gene (5 bases each). Germline V CDR1 and CDR2: MNHNS, SASEGT. V was trimmed by 6 bases and J by 0 bases, leaving 15 bases between them. The CDR3 is made up of 16 amino acids.

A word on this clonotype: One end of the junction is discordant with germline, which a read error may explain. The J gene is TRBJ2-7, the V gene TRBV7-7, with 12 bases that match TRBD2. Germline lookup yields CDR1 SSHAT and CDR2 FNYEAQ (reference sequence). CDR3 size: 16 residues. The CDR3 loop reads CASSLGLAGGSYEQYF. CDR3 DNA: TGTGCTAGCAGCTTAGGCCTAGCGGGAGGGTCCTACGAGCAGTACTTC.

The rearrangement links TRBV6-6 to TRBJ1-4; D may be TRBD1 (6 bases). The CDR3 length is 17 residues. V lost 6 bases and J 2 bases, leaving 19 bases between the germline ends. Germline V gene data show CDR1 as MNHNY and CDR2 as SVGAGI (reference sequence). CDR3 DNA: TGTGCCAGCAGCCTCAGACAGGACGGATGGACTAATGAAAAACTGTTTTTT. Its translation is CASSLRQDGWTNEKLFF.

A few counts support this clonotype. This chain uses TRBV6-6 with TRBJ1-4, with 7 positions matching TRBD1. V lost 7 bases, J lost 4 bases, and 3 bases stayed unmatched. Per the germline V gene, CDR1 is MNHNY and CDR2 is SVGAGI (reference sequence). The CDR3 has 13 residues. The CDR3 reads CASTGTDNEKLFF. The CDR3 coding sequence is TGTGCCAGCACCGGGACAGATAATGAAAAACTGTTTTTT.

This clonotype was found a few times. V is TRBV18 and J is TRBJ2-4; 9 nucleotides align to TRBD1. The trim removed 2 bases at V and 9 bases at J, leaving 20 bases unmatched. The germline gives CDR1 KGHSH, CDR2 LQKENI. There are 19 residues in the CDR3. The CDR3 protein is CASSPSSPTGGFEWGIQYF. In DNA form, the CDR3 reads TGTGCCAGCTCACCATCCTCACCGACAGGGGGTTTTGAGTGGGGCATTCAGTACTTC. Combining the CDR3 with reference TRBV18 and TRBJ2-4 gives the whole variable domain NAGVMQNPRHLVRRRGQEARLRCSPMKGHSHVYWYRQLPEEGLKFMVYLQKENIIDESGMPKERFSAEFPKEGPSILRIQQVVRGDSAAYFCASSPSSPTGGFEWGIQYFGAGTRLSVL.

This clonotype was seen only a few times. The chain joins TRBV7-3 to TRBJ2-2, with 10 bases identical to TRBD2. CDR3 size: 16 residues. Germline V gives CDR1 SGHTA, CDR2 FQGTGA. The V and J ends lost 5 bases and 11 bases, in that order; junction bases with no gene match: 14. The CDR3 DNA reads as TGTGCCAGCAGCCCAGGGAGAGTTAGCGGGGGGCGAGAGCTGTTTTTT. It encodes CASSPGRVSGGRELFF.

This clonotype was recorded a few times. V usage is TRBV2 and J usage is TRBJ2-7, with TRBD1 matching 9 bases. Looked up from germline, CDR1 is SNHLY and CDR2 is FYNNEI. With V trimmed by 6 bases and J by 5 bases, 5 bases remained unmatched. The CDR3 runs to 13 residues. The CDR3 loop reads CASRGTGNHEQYF. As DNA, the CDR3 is TGTGCCAGCAGGGGGACAGGGAATCACGAGCAGTACTTC.

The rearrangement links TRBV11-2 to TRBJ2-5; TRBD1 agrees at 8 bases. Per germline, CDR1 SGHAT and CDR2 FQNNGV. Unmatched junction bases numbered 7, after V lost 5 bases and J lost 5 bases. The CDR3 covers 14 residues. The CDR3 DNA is TGTGCCAGCAGCCCCAGGACAGGGTTGGAGACCCAGTACTTC. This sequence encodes CASSPRTGLETQYF.

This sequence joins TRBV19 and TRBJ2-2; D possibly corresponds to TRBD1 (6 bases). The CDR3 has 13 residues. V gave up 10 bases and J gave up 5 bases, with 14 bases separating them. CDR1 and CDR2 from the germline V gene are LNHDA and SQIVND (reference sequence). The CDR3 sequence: CATAVGTTGELFF. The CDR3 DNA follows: TGTGCCACCGCCGTCGGGACAACCGGGGAGCTGTTTTTT.

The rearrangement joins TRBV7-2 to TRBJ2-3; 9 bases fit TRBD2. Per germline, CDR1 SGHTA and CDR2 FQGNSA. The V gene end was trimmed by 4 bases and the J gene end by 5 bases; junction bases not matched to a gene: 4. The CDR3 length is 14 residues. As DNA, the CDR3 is TGTGCCAGCAGCTCTGTAGCGGGAGTAGATACGCAGTATTTT. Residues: CASSSVAGVDTQYF.

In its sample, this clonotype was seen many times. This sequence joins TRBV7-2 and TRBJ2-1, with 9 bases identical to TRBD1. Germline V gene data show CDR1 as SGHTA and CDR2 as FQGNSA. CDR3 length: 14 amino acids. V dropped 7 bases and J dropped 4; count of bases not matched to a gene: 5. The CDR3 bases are TGTGCCAGCACCCCGGGACAGGGTTACAATGAGCAGTTCTTC. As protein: CASTPGQGYNEQFF.

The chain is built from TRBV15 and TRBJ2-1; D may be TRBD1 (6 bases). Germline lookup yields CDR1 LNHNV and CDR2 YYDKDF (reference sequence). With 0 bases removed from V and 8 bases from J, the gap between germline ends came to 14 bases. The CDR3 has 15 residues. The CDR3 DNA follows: TGTGCCACCAGCAGAGATCAGGACAGTGGGCATGAGCAGTTCTTC. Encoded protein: CATSRDQDSGHEQFF.

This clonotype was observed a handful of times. CDR3 in DNA: TGTGCCAGCAGTTGGACCCCACAATCCTACGAGCAGTACTTC. It encodes CASSWTPQSYEQYF. This chain joins TRBV12-3 or TRBV12-4 and TRBJ2-7; D remains ambiguous. V lost 4 bases, J lost 1 base, and 11 bases lay in between. The CDR3 has 14 residues.

The CDR3 DNA follows: TGTGCCAGCTCACCTAACCAGGGACGGGGCACAGATACGCAGTATTTT. Protein product: CASSPNQGRGTDTQYF. The chain is built from TRBV18 and TRBJ2-3; either TRBD1 or TRBD2 may fit D (5 bases each). This CDR3 has 16 amino acids. CDR1 is KGHSH, CDR2 LQKENI, per germline. V lost 3 bases and J 1 base, leaving 14 bases between the germline ends.

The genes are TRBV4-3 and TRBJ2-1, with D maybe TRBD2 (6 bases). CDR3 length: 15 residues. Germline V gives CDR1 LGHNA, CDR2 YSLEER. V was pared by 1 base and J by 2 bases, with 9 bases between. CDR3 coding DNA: TGCGCCAGCAGCCAAGGGCGGGACCCCTACAATGAGCAGTTCTTC. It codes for CASSQGRDPYNEQFF.

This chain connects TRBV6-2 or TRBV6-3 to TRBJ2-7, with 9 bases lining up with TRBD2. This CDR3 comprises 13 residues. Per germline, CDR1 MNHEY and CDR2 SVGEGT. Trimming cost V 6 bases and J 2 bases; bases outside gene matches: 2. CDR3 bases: TGTGCCAGCAGGAGGACTAGCGCCTACGAGCAGTACTTC. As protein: CASRRTSAYEQYF.

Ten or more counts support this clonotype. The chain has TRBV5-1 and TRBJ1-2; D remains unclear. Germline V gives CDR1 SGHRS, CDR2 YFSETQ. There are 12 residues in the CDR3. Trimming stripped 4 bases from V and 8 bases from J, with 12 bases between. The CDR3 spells CASSPGSQGYTF. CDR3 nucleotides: TGCGCCAGCAGCCCGGGGTCCCAGGGCTACACCTTC.

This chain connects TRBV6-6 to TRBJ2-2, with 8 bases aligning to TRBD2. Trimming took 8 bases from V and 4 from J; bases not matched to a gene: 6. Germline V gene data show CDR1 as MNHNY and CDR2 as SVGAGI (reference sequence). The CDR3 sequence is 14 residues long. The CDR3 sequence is CASGGGSVTGELFF. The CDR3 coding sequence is TGTGCCAGCGGCGGGGGGTCCGTCACCGGGGAGCTGTTTTTT.

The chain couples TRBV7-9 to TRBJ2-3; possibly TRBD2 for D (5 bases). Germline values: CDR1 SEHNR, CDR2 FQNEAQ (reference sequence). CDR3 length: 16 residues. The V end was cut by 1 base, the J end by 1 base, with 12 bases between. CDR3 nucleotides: TGTGCCAGCAGCTTAGACGCGGGCGGCCGCACAGATACGCAGTATTTT. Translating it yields CASSLDAGGRTDTQYF.

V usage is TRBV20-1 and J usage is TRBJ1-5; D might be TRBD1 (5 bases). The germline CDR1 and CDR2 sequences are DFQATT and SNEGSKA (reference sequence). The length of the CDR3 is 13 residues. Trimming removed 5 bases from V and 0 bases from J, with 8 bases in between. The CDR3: CSAGDFSNQPQHF. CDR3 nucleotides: TGCAGTGCTGGGGACTTTAGCAATCAGCCCCAGCATTTT.